One and the same sample provided the 21 T cell receptor beta chains below, sequenced in a study of T cell responses to AZD1222 COVID-19 vaccine. The assay was immunoSEQ multiplex PCR, and TCRdb's table has in-frame clones only and misses some. This sample yields 150,000 or so clones, of which under 95% are seen a single time; roughly 5% belongs to the top ten. Source: peripheral blood, taken 28 days after the second AZD1222 dose. These TCRs come from an adult who received the AZD1222 COVID-19 vaccine.

DNA of the CDR3: TGTGCCTGGAGTCCAGGGACAGGGGGTTACGAGCAGTACTTC. As protein: CAWSPGTGGYEQYF. V and J are TRBV30 and TRBJ2-7; 11 bases map to TRBD1. Germline CDR1 GTSNPN, CDR2 SVGIG (reference sequence). V shed 2 bases and J 4 bases; nucleotides not matched to a gene: 4. The CDR3 runs to 14 residues.

This clone came up once. The chain recombines TRBV19 with TRBJ1-2, with D possibly matching TRBD1 (5 bases). The germline V gene has CDR1 LNHDA and CDR2 SQIVND (reference sequence). Trimming took 7 bases from V and 3 from J, leaving 15 bases between them. The CDR3 contains 14 residues. The CDR3 loop reads CASKVIGQDYGYTF. Here the CDR3 DNA reads TGTGCCAGTAAGGTAATCGGACAAGACTATGGCTACACCTTC.

The chain links TRBV6-5 to TRBJ1-1; D perhaps matches TRBD1 (6 bases). Trimming pared 5 bases from V and 5 bases from J, leaving 18 bases between. The CDR3 consists of 15 residues. Per germline, CDR1 MNHEY and CDR2 SVGAGI. CDR3: CASSLQQGRGTEAFF. As DNA, the CDR3 is TGTGCCAGCAGTCTTCAGCAGGGGAGAGGGACTGAAGCTTTCTTT.

Only one count was recorded for this clone. The chain couples TRBV27 to TRBJ2-4; either TRBD1 or TRBD2 may supply D (6 bases each). CDR3 length: 17 amino acids. The V and J ends lost 8 bases and 3 bases respectively, with 23 bases between them. Germline V lookup: CDR1 MNHEY, CDR2 SMNVEV (reference sequence). The CDR3: CASSPVGIGGSKNIQYF. The CDR3 nucleotides are TGTGCCAGCTCCCCCGTGGGGATAGGGGGGAGCAAAAACATTCAGTACTTC.

The J gene is TRBJ2-1, the V gene TRBV7-3; maybe TRBD2 (5 bases). The CDR3 totals 16 residues. Germline values: CDR1 SGHTA, CDR2 FQGTGA. V was shortened by 5 bases and J by 2 bases, with 16 bases between the two germline ends. The CDR3 here is CASSLQAEETYNEQFF. In nucleotides, the CDR3 is TGTGCCAGCAGCCTCCAGGCGGAGGAGACCTACAATGAGCAGTTCTTC.

CDR3 region: CASSLWQGGPEAFF. The DNA for the CDR3 is TGTGCCAGCAGCTTATGGCAGGGTGGCCCTGAAGCTTTCTTT. The J gene is TRBJ1-1, the V gene TRBV11-1; tentatively, D is TRBD1 (5 bases). The CDR3 is 14 amino acids. The ends were cut back, 2 bases at V and 6 bases at J, with 13 bases in the middle. The germline V gene encodes CDR1 SGHAT and CDR2 FQDESV (reference sequence).

The chain has TRBV7-9 and TRBJ2-4; 7 bases match TRBD1. This CDR3 is 15 amino acids long. The V and J ends lost 5 bases and 2 bases, in that order; junction bases with no gene match: 6. CDR1 and CDR2 (germline): SEHNR, FQNEAQ (reference sequence). The CDR3 DNA sequence: TGTGCCAGCAGCGGAGAGACAGGGTCCAAAAACATTCAGTACTTC. This translates into CASSGETGSKNIQYF. Based on the CDR3 plus reference TRBV7-9 and TRBJ2-4, the full variable domain is DTGVSQNPRHKITKRGQNVTFRCDPISEHNRLYWYRQTLGQGPEFLTYFQNEAQLEKSRLLSDRFSAERPKGSFSTLEIQRTEQGDSAMYLCASSGETGSKNIQYFGAGTRLSVL.

A single count supports this clone. This rearrangement joins TRBV27 to TRBJ1-1; 11 bases match TRBD1. Germline lookup yields CDR1 MNHEY and CDR2 SMNVEV (reference sequence). This CDR3 comprises 15 residues. V was pared by 2 bases and J by 5 bases, with 4 bases of the junction left unmatched. CDR3 protein: CASSLRDRGRTEAFF. Here the CDR3 DNA reads TGTGCCAGCAGTTTACGGGACAGGGGGAGAACTGAAGCTTTCTTT.

The V call is TRBV6-5, the J call TRBJ2-4, with TRBD2 identical over 7 bases. CDR3 length: 15 amino acids. V was pared by 0 bases and J by 4 bases, with 3 bases of the junction left unmatched. CDR1 MNHEY and CDR2 SVGAGI come from the germline V gene. In nucleotides, the CDR3 is TGTGCCAGCAGTTACTCATATAGCGGGAAAAACATTCAGTACTTC. Protein product: CASSYSYSGKNIQYF.

The V and J genes are TRBV20-1 and TRBJ2-7; D unresolved. Trimming cost V 3 bases and J 8 bases, with 17 bases left between them. The V gene's germline CDR1 is DFQATT and CDR2 SNEGSKA (reference sequence). The CDR3 has 13 amino acids. CDR3 loop: CSASLGPLNKQYF. In DNA form, the CDR3 reads TGCAGTGCTAGTCTTGGACCGTTGAACAAGCAGTACTTC.

In nucleotides, the CDR3 is TGTGCCAGCAGTTCGCCCGGACAGGCCACCGGGGAGCTGTTTTTT. Protein product: CASSSPGQATGELFF. The V gene is TRBV28, the J gene TRBJ2-2, with TRBD1 identical over 7 bases. This CDR3 region has 15 residues. V trimming: 4 bases; J trimming: 4 bases; junction bases outside the gene matches: 6. CDR1 and CDR2 from the germline V gene are MDHEN and SYDVKM. The whole variable domain, filled in from reference TRBV28 and TRBJ2-2, reads DVKVTQSSRYLVKRTGEKVFLECVQDMDHENMFWYRQDPGLGLRLIYFSYDVKMKEKGDIPEGYSVSREKKERFSLILESASTNQTSMYLCASSSPGQATGELFFGEGSRLTVL.

The chain joins TRBV30 to TRBJ1-1; TRBD1 is a possible D gene (5 bases). V was clipped by 0 bases and J by 6 bases, with 20 bases between them. CDR1 and CDR2 from the germline V gene are GTSNPN and SVGIG (reference sequence). There are 16 residues in the CDR3. CDR3 sequence reads: CAWSVGSPRGGSEAFF. The CDR3 coding sequence is TGTGCCTGGAGTGTGGGGTCCCCCCGGGGGGGGTCTGAAGCTTTCTTT.

The rearrangement joins TRBV12-3 or TRBV12-4 to TRBJ2-5; D not certain. V lost 6 bases and J lost 2, with 10 bases in between. CDR3 length: 13 residues. DNA of the CDR3: TGTGCCAGCAGGGCGGAGTCACAAGAGACCCAGTACTTC. Encoded protein: CASRAESQETQYF.

The V and J genes are TRBV5-6 and TRBJ2-2; 8 bases fit TRBD2. CDR1 and CDR2 from the germline V gene are SGHDT and YYEEEE. V lost 4 bases to trimming and J lost 6 bases; unmatched junction nucleotides: 8. CDR3 length: 15 residues. CDR3 nucleotide sequence: TGTGCCAGCAGCCTGAGAACTAGCGGTCCCGGGGAGCTGTTTTTT. This gives the protein CASSLRTSGPGELFF.

For this clone: Other nucleotide sequences in the sample specify the same CDR3. This chain links TRBV28 with TRBJ2-7; the D gene is possibly TRBD1 (6 bases). The CDR3 loop spans 13 amino acids. Trimming removed 4 bases from V and 3 bases from J, with 10 bases in between. Germline values: CDR1 MDHEN, CDR2 SYDVKM. CDR3 in DNA: TGTGCCAGCAGTTCCGGACAGAACTACGAGCAGTACTTC. It translates to CASSSGQNYEQYF.

This sequence joins TRBV18 and TRBJ1-2, with 10 bases fitting TRBD1. Per the germline V gene, CDR1 is KGHSH and CDR2 is LQKENI. This CDR3 has 13 amino acids. With 4 bases clipped from V and 4 bases from J, the junction kept 0 bases outside the gene matches. CDR3 in DNA: TGTGCCAGCTCACGGGACAGGGGCTATGGCTACACCTTC. It is translated as CASSRDRGYGYTF.

V gene TRBV15 combines with J gene TRBJ2-7, with a possible D match to TRBD1 (5 bases). CDR3 length equals 16 residues. Trimming took off 3 bases at V and 3 bases at J, with 18 bases between the two ends. Germline lookup yields CDR1 LNHNV and CDR2 YYDKDF (reference sequence). This chain's CDR3 is CATSRDLSGNVYEQYF. As DNA, the CDR3 is TGTGCCACCAGCAGGGACCTCTCAGGGAACGTCTACGAGCAGTACTTC.

The V gene is TRBV9, the J gene TRBJ2-3; D gene unclear. In germline, CDR1 is SGDLS, CDR2 YYNGEE. The V and J ends lost 0 bases and 3 bases respectively, with 11 bases between them. This CDR3 contains 15 residues. CDR3 sequence reads: CASSVAEAWTDTQYF. CDR3 in DNA: TGTGCCAGCAGCGTAGCTGAGGCCTGGACAGATACGCAGTATTTT.

The chain is built from TRBV6-6 and TRBJ1-2; D is perhaps TRBD1 (6 bases). Germline V gives CDR1 MNHNY, CDR2 SVGAGI (reference sequence). This CDR3 spans 12 amino acids. Trimming shortened V by 6 bases and J by 7 bases, and 12 bases separated the two germline ends. CDR3 DNA: TGTGCCAGCAGCTCGACGACAGGTGGCTACACCTTC. It is translated as CASSSTTGGYTF.

The CDR3 DNA reads as TGTGCCAGCAGCTCCCGGGGACCCCCCAAGTATTTT. It translates to CASSSRGPPKYF. The gene calls are TRBV7-2 and TRBJ2-3, with D possibly called TRBD1 or TRBD2 (5 bases each). Germline CDR1 reads SGHTA; CDR2 reads FQGNSA. The CDR3 runs to 12 residues. Trimming removed 4 bases from V and 13 bases from J, with 15 bases in between. Together with reference TRBV7-2 and TRBJ2-3, the CDR3 gives the full variable domain: GAGVSQSPSNKVTEKGKDVELRCDPISGHTALYWYRQSLGQGLEFLIYFQGNSAPDKSGLPSDRFSAERTGGSVSTLTIQRTQQEDSAVYLCASSSRGPPKYFGPGTRLTVL.

The chain uses TRBV30 and TRBJ2-1; 11 bases fit TRBD2. V lost 2 bases and J lost 1; bases outside the gene matches: 1. The germline V gene encodes CDR1 GTSNPN and CDR2 SVGIG (reference sequence). The CDR3 has 15 amino acids. In DNA form, the CDR3 reads TGTGCCTGGAGTAGACTAGCGGGGTCCTACAATGAGCAGTTCTTC. Amino acid sequence: CAWSRLAGSYNEQFF.